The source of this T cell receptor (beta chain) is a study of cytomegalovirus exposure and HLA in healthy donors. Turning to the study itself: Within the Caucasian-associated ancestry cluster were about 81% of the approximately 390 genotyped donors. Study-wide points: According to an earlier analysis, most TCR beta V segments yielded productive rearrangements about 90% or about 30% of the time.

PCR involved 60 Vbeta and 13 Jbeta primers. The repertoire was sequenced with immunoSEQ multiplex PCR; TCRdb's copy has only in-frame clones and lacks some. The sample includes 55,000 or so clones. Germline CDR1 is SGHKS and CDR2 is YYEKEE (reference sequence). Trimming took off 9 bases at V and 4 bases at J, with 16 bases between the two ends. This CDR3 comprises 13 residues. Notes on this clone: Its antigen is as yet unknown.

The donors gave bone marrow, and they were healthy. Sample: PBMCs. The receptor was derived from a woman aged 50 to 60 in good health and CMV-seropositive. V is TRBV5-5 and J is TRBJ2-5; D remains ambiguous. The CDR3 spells CATSHADTETQYF. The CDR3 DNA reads TGTGCCACCTCGCACGCAGACACAGAGACCCAGTACTTC.